Reported below is one TCR beta chain. Its antigen is currently unknown. Trimming cost V 4 bases and J 4 bases, with 4 bases left between them. Germline V gene data show CDR1 as SGHTA and CDR2 as FQGTGA. This CDR3 is 12 amino acids long. The data originate from a study of CD8+CD57+ T cells in acquired aplastic anemia. Findings of the study overall: Controls and patients did not differ significantly in CD8+ Simpson's diversity.

Genomic DNA was employed as the template in profiling TCR beta VDJ and CDR3. One entry per CDR3 protein results from TCRdb running MiXCR on the reads. The sample contains 150,000 to 200,000 distinct CDR3 sequences, about 64% of which appear only once. The TCR comes from a human donor with severe aplastic anemia or a healthy control (not recorded which). Material for sequencing was sorted CD4+, CD8+, or CD8+CD57+ T cells (not recorded which) from PBMCs. The chain joins TRBV7-3 to TRBJ2-2, with no clear D. The CDR3 nucleotides are TGTGCCAGCAGCTATCCCACCGGGGAGCTGTTTTTT. Protein sequence: CASSYPTGELFF.